The clone carrying this TCR beta chain was recorded at least ten times. TCRdb recomputed calls from the 5' RACE reads with MiXCR, one row per CDR3 protein. The sample includes over 35,000 distinct CDR3 sequences, approximately 11% of them seen just once. These data come from a study of early T cells in non-severe SARS-CoV-2 infection. CDR1 and CDR2 from the germline V gene are LGHNA and YSLEER. Trimming pared 0 bases from V and 7 bases from J, leaving 4 bases between. CDR3 length: 12 amino acids. The sequence was collected from an adult who was a healthcare worker with PCR-confirmed SARS-CoV-2 infection or an uninfected control (not recorded which). The sequencing input was whole blood. The chain is built from TRBV4-3 and TRBJ2-1, with D unclear. The CDR3 reads CASSQDKNEQFF. The DNA of the CDR3 is TGCGCCAGCAGCCAAGACAAAAATGAGCAGTTCTTC.